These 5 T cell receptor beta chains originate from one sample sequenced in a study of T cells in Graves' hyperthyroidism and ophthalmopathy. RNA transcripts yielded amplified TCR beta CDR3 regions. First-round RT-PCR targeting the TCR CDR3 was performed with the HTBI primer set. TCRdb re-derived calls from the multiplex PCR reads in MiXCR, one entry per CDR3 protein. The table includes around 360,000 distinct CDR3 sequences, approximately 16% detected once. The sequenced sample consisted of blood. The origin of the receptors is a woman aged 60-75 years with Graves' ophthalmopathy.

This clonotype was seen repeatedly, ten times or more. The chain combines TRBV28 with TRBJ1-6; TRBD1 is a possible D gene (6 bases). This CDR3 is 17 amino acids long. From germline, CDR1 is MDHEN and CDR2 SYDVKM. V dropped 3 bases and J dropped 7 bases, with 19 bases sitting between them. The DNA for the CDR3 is TGTGCCAGCAGTTTCCCCCTGTTCAGGGGCGGAAATTCACCCCTCCACTTT. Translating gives CASSFPLFRGGNSPLHF.

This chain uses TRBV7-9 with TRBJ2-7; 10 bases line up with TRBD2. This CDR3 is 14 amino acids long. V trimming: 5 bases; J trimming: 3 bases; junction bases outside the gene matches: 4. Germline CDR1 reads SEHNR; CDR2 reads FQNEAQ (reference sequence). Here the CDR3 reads CASSPSGRGYEQYV. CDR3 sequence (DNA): TGTGCCAGCAGCCCAAGCGGGAGGGGCTACGAGCAGTACGTC.

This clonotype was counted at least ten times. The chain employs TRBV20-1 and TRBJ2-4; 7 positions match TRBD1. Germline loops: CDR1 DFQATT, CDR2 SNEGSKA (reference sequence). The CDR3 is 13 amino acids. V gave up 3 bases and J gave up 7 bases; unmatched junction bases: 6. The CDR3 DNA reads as TGCAGTGCTAGTGAGGGGGCGCGTAACATTCAGTACTTC. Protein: CSASEGARNIQYF.

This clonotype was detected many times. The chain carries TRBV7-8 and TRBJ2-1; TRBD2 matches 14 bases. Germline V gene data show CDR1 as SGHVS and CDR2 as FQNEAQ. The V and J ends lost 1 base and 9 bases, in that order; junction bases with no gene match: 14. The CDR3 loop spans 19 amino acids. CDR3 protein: CASSLVAHTGTSGSPEQFF. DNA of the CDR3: TGTGCCAGCAGCTTAGTAGCGCACACCGGGACTAGCGGGAGCCCTGAGCAGTTCTTC.

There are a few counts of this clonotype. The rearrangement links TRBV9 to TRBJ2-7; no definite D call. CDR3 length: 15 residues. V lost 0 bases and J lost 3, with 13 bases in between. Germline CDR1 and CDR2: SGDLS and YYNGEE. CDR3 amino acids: CASSVGSDWSYEQYF. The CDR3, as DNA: TGTGCCAGCAGCGTAGGGTCGGATTGGAGCTACGAGCAGTACTTC.